This is a list of T cell receptor beta chains from one sample in a study of shared clonotypes between healthy human individuals. Using immunoSEQ multiplex PCR, the repertoire was profiled, and TCRdb retains in-frame clones only, with some absent. The sample has around 580,000 clones, more than 95% seen once. Sequenced: naive CD8+ T cells sorted from blood. These receptor sequences come from a man aged 30 to 39 in good health. Each CDR3 is given with its conserved first and last residue. A D gene is named only where the DNA matches it firmly. The size entry is marked missing in some rows and otherwise reads once, few, many or a size class.

V gene: TRBV18; clone size: .; D gene: .; J gene: TRBJ2-5; CDR3 protein: CASSPSYGLEETQYF; CDR3 DNA: TGTGCCAGCTCACCTTCGTATGGGTTGGAGGAGACCCAGTACTTC
V gene: TRBV4-3; clone size: .; D gene: TRBD2; J gene: TRBJ2-3; CDR3 protein: CASSQEWLAVLDTQYF; CDR3 DNA: TGCGCCAGCAGCCAAGAATGGCTAGCGGTGCTAGATACGCAGTATTTT
V gene: TRBV5-1; clone size: .; D gene: TRBD1; J gene: TRBJ2-7; CDR3 protein: CASSLKGQASYEQYF; CDR3 DNA: TGCGCCAGCAGCTTGAAGGGACAGGCTAGCTACGAGCAGTACTTC
V gene: TRBV7-9; clone size: once; D gene: .; J gene: TRBJ2-7; CDR3 protein: CASSSRSSYEQYF; CDR3 DNA: TGTGCCAGCAGCTCCCGATCCTCCTACGAGCAGTACTTC
V gene: TRBV5-6; clone size: .; D gene: TRBD2; J gene: TRBJ2-7; CDR3 protein: CASSPTSGRPYEQYF; CDR3 DNA: TGTGCCAGCAGCCCTACTAGCGGGAGGCCCTACGAGCAGTACTTC
V gene: TRBV28; clone size: .; D gene: TRBD2; J gene: TRBJ2-1; CDR3 protein: CASGPLAGGNEQFF; CDR3 DNA: TGTGCCAGCGGACCGCTAGCGGGAGGGAATGAGCAGTTCTTC
V gene: TRBV11-2; clone size: .; D gene: TRBD2; J gene: TRBJ2-5; CDR3 protein: CASSLELAGNQETQYF; CDR3 DNA: TGTGCCAGCAGCTTAGAACTAGCGGGAAACCAAGAGACCCAGTACTTC
V gene: TRBV28; clone size: .; D gene: .; J gene: TRBJ2-7; CDR3 protein: CASSFRDTGSYEQYF; CDR3 DNA: TGTGCCAGCAGTTTTAGGGACACCGGCTCCTACGAGCAGTACTTC
V gene: TRBV5-4; clone size: .; D gene: .; J gene: TRBJ2-1; CDR3 protein: CASSLVWGQSGNEQFF; CDR3 DNA: TGTGCCAGCAGCTTGGTATGGGGGCAGTCGGGTAATGAGCAGTTCTTC
V gene: TRBV7-9; clone size: .; D gene: .; J gene: TRBJ2-4; CDR3 protein: CATRESVASAKNIQYF; CDR3 DNA: TGTGCCACTAGGGAATCGGTAGCGTCAGCCAAAAACATTCAGTACTTC
V gene: TRBV27; clone size: .; D gene: .; J gene: TRBJ2-1; CDR3 protein: CASSFQGRYEQFF; CDR3 DNA: TGTGCCAGCAGTTTCCAGGGAAGATATGAGCAGTTCTTC
V gene: TRBV27; clone size: once; D gene: TRBD1; J gene: TRBJ2-1; CDR3 protein: CASSFFPQQGINEQFF; CDR3 DNA: TGTGCCAGCAGTTTCTTCCCCCAACAGGGGATCAATGAGCAGTTCTTC
V gene: TRBV29-1; clone size: .; D gene: .; J gene: TRBJ1-2; CDR3 protein: CSVEHQVDYGYTF; CDR3 DNA: TGCAGCGTTGAACACCAGGTCGACTATGGCTACACCTTC
V gene: TRBV28; clone size: .; D gene: TRBD1; J gene: TRBJ2-7; CDR3 protein: CASSRDSSYEQYF; CDR3 DNA: TGTGCCAGCAGCCGGGACAGTTCCTACGAGCAGTACTTC